Listed below are T cell receptor beta chains from one sample, sequenced in a study of T cell responses to AZD1222 COVID-19 vaccine. Only in-frame clones appear in the TCRdb table, and some are missing; sequencing was by immunoSEQ multiplex PCR. The sample contains over 150,000 clones, 88% of which appear only once. The sample was peripheral blood, taken on day 0 of AZD1222 vaccination. These receptors were taken from an adult in good health. The CDR3 runs from the conserved cysteine through the conserved F or W. Fields, in order: D gene, J gene, V gene, CDR3 protein, CDR3 DNA. A D gene is named only where the DNA matches it firmly.

>TRBD1|TRBJ2-7|TRBV27
CASSFTGALFYEQYF
TGTGCCAGCAGTTTTACAGGGGCCCTATTCTACGAGCAGTACTTC
>NA|TRBJ2-7|TRBV2
CASKGGRSYEQYF
TGTGCCAGCAAGGGGGGCAGATCCTACGAGCAGTACTTC
>NA|TRBJ2-7|TRBV7-6
CASSLRRASSYEQYF
TGTGCCAGCAGCTTGCGACGAGCCTCGTCCTACGAGCAGTACTTC
>NA|TRBJ1-2|TRBV12-3/TRBV12-4
CASASNRDYGYTF
TGTGCCAGCGCCTCTAACCGGGACTATGGCTACACCTTC
>NA|TRBJ1-6|TRBV6-5
CATTLGNNSPLHF
TGTGCCACCACTCTGGGCAATAATTCACCCCTCCACTTT
>TRBD1|TRBJ1-2|TRBV19
CASTSGGSLFSYTF
TGTGCCAGCACTTCAGGGGGCTCTCTCTTTAGCTACACCTTC
>NA|TRBJ1-2|TRBV7-2
CASSSPRANYGYTF
TGTGCCAGCAGTTCTCCCCGGGCCAATTATGGCTACACCTTC
>NA|TRBJ1-4|TRBV7-2
CASSLAGDGKEKLFF
TGTGCCAGCAGCTTAGCGGGCGATGGAAAAGAAAAACTGTTTTTT
>NA|TRBJ1-5|TRBV7-8
CASSPRQGNQPQHF
TGTGCCAGCAGCCCCCGACAGGGCAATCAGCCCCAGCATTTT
>TRBD2|TRBJ2-3|TRBV19
CASSSGLAGNTDTQYF
TGTGCCAGTAGTTCCGGACTAGCGGGTAACACAGATACGCAGTATTTT
>NA|TRBJ2-7|TRBV18
CASSPPEGLYEQYF
TGTGCCAGCTCACCCCCCGAGGGGCTTTACGAGCAGTACTTC
>NA|TRBJ2-7|TRBV30
CAWSKPQGKWAYEQYF
TGTGCCTGGAGTAAACCTCAGGGAAAATGGGCCTACGAGCAGTACTTC
>NA|TRBJ2-1|TRBV7-9
CASRPGTGSYNEQFF
TGTGCCAGCAGACCCGGAACGGGGAGCTACAATGAGCAGTTCTTC
>TRBD1|TRBJ2-3|TRBV19
CASSALGQGLDTQYF
TGTGCCAGTAGTGCACTAGGACAGGGATTAGATACGCAGTATTTT
>NA|TRBJ1-1|TRBV15
CATSRDPPGGFNTEAFF
TGTGCCACCAGCAGAGACCCCCCGGGAGGGTTCAATACTGAAGCTTTCTTT
>NA|TRBJ1-5|TRBV14
CASSQRAVHKSNQPQHF
TGTGCCAGCAGCCAAAGGGCAGTTCATAAAAGCAATCAGCCCCAGCATTTT